This section outlines one T cell receptor (beta chain) sequence together with its context. Libraries were prepared by immunoSEQ multiplex PCR; TCRdb keeps only in-frame clonotypes and omits some of them. The sample has 450,000 to 650,000 clones, more than 75% seen once. This entry comes from a study of shared T cell receptors in the human thymus. CDR1 and CDR2 (germline): SEHNR, FQNEAQ (reference sequence). V lost 5 bases, J lost 4 bases, and 5 bases lay in between. The CDR3 extends over 11 amino acids. The sample also formed part of further work on human thymus T cells. From that paper: Among the donors, all were healthy Finnish infants having corrective surgery for congenital heart defects. Thymic samples were excised during corrective heart operations. Seemingly biased V and J gene usage marked thymic and blood repertoires.

The chain carries TRBV7-9 and TRBJ1-1; the D is unclear. Sequencing was done on a sample of thymocytes. The TCR was taken from a boy in the first two years of life with a congenital heart defect. In DNA form, the CDR3 reads TGTGCCAGCAGCCGGGGCACTGAAGCTTTCTTT. Its protein is CASSRGTEAFF.